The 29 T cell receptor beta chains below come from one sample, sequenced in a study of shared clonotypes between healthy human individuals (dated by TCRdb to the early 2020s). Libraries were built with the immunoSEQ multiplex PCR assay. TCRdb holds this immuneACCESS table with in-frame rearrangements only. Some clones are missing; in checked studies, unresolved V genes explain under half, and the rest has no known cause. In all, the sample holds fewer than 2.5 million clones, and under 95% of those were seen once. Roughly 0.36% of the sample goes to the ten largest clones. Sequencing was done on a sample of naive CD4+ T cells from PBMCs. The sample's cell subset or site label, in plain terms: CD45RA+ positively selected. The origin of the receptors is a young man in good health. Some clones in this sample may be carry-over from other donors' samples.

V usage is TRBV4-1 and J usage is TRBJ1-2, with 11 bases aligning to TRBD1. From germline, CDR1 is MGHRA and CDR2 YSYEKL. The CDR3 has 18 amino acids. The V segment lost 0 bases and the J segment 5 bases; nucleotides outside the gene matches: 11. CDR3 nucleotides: TGCGCCAGCAGCCAAGAGGGACAGGGGGGCCGAGACCTTTATGGCTACACCTTC. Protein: CASSQEGQGGRDLYGYTF.

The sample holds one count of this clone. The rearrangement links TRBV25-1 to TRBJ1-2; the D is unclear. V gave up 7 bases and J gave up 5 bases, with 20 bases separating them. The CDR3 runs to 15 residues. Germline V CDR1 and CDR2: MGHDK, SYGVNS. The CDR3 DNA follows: TGTGCCAGCACCTCCTCCGGGCAGGTTGGATATGGCTACACCTTC. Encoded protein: CASTSSGQVGYGYTF.

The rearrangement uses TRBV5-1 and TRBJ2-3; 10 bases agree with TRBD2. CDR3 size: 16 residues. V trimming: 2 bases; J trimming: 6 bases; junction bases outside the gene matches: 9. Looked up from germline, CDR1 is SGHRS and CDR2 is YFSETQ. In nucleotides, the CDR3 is TGCGCCAGCAGCTTCGGCGGGCTAGCGGGAGCGGATACGCAGTATTTT. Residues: CASSFGGLAGADTQYF.

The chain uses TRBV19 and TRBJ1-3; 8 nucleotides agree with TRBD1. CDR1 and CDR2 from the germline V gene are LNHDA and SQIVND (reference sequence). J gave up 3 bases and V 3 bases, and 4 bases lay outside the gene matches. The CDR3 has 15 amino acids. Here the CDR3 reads CASSISRGHGNTIYF. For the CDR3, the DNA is TGTGCCAGTAGTATTTCCAGGGGGCATGGAAACACCATATATTTT.

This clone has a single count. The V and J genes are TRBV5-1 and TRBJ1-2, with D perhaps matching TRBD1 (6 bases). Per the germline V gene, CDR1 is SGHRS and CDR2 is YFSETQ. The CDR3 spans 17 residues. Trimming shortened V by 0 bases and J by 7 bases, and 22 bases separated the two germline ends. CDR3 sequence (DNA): TGCGCCAGCAGCTTGGACCCCGGGACAACTGGGGCGAGTGGCTACACCTTC. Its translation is CASSLDPGTTGASGYTF.

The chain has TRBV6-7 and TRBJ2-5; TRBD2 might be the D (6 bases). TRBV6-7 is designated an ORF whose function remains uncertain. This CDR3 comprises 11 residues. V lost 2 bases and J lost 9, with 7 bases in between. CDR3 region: CASSYGGAQYF. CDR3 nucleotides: TGTGCCAGCAGTTACGGAGGGGCCCAGTACTTC.

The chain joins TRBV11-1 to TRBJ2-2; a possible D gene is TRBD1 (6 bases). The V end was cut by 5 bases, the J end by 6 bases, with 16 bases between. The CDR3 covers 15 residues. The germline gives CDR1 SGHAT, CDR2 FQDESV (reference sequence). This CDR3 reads CASSPQTGSAGELFF. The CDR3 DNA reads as TGTGCCAGCAGCCCCCAAACAGGGTCGGCCGGGGAGCTGTTTTTT.

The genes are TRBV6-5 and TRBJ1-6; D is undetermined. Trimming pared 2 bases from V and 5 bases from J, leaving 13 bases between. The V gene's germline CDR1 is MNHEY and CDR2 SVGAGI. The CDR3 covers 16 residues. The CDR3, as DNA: TGTGCCAGCAGTTACGCCTCCACACCCAATAATTCACCCCTCCACTTT. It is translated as CASSYASTPNNSPLHF.

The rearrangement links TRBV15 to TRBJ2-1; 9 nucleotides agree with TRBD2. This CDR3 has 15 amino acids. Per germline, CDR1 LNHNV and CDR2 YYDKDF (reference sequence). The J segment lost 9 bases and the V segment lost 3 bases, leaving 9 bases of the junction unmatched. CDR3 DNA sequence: TGTGCCACCAGCAGGCAGCGGGAGGCACTCAGTGAGCAGTTCTTC. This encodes CATSRQREALSEQFF.

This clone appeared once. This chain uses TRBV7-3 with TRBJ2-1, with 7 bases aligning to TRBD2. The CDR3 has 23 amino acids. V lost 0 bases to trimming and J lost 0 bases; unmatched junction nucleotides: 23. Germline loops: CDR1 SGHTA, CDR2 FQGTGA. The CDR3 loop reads CASSLTAHRLGWARGSSYNEQFF. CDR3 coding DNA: TGTGCCAGCAGCTTAACTGCTCATCGATTGGGCTGGGCGCGCGGGAGCTCCTACAATGAGCAGTTCTTC.

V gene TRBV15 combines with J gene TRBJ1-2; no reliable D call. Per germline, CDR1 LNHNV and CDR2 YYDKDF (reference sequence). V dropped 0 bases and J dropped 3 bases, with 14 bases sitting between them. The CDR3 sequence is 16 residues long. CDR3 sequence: CATSRDVVSGDYGYTF. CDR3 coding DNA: TGTGCCACCAGCAGAGATGTAGTATCCGGCGACTATGGCTACACCTTC.

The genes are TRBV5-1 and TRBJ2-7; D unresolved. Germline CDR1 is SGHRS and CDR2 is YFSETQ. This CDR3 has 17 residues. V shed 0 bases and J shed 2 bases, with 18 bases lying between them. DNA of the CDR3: TGCGCCAGCAGCTTGGGGGTGGCTTCGCCTGTCACCTACGAGCAGTACTTC. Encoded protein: CASSLGVASPVTYEQYF.

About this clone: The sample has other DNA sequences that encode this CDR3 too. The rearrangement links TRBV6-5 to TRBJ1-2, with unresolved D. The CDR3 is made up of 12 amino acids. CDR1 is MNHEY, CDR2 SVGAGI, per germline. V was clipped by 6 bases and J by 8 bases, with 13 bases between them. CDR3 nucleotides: TGTGCCAGCAGCCAAGGCGCTAGGGGCTACACCTTC. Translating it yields CASSQGARGYTF.

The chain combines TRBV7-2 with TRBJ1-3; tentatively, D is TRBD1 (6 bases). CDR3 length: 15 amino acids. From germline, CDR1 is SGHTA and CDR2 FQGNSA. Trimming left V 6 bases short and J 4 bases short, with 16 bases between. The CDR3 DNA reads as TGTGCCAGCAGACAACAGGGTACTTCGGGAAACACCATATATTTT. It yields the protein CASRQQGTSGNTIYF.

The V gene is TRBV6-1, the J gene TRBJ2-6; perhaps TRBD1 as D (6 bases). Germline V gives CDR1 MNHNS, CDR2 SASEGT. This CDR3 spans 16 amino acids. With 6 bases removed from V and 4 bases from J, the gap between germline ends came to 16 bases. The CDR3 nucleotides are TGTGCCAGCAGGGAAAACAGGGCCTCAGGGGCCAACGTCCTGACTTTC. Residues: CASRENRASGANVLTF.

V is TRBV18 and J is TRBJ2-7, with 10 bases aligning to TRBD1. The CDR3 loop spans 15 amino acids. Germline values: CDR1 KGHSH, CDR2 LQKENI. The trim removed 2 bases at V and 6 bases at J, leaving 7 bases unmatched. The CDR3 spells CASSPTGTGDGEQYF. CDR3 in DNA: TGTGCCAGCTCACCAACCGGGACAGGGGATGGCGAGCAGTACTTC.

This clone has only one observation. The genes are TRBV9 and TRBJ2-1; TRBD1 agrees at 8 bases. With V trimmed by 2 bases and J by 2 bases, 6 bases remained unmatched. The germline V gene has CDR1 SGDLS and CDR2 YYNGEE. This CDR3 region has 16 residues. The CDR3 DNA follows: TGTGCCAGCAGCGTCCGACAGGGGAACACCTACAATGAGCAGTTCTTC. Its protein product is CASSVRQGNTYNEQFF.

As DNA, the CDR3 is TGCGCCAGCAGCTTTCCTGCGGGAGGCCAAGAGACCCAGTACTTC. Protein: CASSFPAGGQETQYF. The chain is built from TRBV5-1 and TRBJ2-5; TRBD2 agrees at 8 bases. The CDR3 has 15 amino acids. Germline CDR1 and CDR2: SGHRS and YFSETQ. V lost 2 bases to trimming and J lost 1 base; unmatched junction nucleotides: 4.

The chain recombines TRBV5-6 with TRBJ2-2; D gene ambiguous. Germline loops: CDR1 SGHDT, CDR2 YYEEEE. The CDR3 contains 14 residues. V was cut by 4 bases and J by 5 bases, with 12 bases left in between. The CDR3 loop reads CASSGEVRTGELFF. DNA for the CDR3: TGTGCCAGCAGCGGAGAGGTCCGAACCGGGGAGCTGTTTTTT.

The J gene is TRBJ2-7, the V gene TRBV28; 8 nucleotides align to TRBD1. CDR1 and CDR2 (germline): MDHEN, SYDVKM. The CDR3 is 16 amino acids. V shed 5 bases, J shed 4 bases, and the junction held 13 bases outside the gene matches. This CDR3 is CASSPGQVFRQYEQYF. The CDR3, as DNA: TGTGCCAGCAGTCCGGGACAGGTGTTTCGTCAATACGAGCAGTACTTC.

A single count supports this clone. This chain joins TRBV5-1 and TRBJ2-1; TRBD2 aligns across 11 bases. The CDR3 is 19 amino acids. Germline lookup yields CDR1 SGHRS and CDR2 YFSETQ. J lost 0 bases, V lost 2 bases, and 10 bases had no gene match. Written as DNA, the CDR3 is TGCGCCAGCAGCTTACGGAGCCCGACTAGCGGGACCTCCTACAATGAGCAGTTCTTC. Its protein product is CASSLRSPTSGTSYNEQFF.

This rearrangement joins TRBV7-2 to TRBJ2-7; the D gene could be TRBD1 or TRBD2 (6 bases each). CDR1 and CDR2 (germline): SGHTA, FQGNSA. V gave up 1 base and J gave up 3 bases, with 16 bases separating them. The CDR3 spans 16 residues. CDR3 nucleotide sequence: TGTGCCAGCAGCTTAGGTTCTTCCGGGGGCCTCTACGAGCAGTACTTC. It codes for CASSLGSSGGLYEQYF.

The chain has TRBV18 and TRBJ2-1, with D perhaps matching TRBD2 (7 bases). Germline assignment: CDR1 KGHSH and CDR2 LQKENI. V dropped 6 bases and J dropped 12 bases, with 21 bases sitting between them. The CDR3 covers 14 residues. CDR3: CASSPGGPPTGQFF. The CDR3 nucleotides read TGTGCCAGCTCTCCCGGGGGGCCCCCTACGGGGCAGTTCTTC.

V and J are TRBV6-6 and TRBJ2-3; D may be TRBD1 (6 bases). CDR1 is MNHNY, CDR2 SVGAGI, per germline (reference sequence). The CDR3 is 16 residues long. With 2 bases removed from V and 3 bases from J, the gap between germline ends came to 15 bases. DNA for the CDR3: TGTGCCAGCAGTTACAGGACAGAAGAACTTACAGATACGCAGTATTTT. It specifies CASSYRTEELTDTQYF.

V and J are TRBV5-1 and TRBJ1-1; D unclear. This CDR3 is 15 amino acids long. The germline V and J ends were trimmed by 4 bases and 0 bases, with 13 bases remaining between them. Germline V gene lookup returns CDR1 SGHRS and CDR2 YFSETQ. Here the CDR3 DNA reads TGCGCCAGCAGCACCGGCCCAACTATGAACACTGAAGCTTTCTTT. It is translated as CASSTGPTMNTEAFF. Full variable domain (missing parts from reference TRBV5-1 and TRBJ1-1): KAGVTQTPRYLIKTRGQQVTLSCSPISGHRSVSWYQQTPGQGLQFLFEYFSETQRNKGNFPGRFSGRQFSNSRSEMNVSTLELGDSALYLCASSTGPTMNTEAFFGQGTRLTVV.

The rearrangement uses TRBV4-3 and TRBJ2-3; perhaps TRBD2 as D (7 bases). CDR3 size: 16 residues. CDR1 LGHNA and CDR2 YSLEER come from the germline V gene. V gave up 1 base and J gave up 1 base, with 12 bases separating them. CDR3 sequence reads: CASSQGMGGRTDTQYF. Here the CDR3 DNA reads TGCGCCAGCAGCCAAGGGATGGGGGGGCGCACAGATACGCAGTATTTT.

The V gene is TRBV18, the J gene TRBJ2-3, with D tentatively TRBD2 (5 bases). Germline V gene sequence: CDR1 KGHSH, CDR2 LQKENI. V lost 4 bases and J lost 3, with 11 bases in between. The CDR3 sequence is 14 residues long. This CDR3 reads CASSLLDSTDTQYF. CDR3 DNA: TGTGCCAGCTCACTCCTGGACTCAACAGATACGCAGTATTTT.

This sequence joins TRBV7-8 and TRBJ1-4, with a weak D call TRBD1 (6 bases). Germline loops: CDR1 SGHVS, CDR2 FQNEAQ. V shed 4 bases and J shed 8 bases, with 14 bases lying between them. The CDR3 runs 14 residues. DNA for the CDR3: TGTGCCAGCAGCTCGGGAGGGGGTTGGGAAAAACTGTTTTTT. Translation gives CASSSGGGWEKLFF.

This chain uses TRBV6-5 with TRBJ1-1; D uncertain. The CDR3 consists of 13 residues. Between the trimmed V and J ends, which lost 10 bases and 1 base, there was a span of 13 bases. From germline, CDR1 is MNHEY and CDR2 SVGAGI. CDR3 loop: CAIRPEENTEAFF. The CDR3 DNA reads TGTGCCATCAGGCCCGAAGAGAACACTGAAGCTTTCTTT.